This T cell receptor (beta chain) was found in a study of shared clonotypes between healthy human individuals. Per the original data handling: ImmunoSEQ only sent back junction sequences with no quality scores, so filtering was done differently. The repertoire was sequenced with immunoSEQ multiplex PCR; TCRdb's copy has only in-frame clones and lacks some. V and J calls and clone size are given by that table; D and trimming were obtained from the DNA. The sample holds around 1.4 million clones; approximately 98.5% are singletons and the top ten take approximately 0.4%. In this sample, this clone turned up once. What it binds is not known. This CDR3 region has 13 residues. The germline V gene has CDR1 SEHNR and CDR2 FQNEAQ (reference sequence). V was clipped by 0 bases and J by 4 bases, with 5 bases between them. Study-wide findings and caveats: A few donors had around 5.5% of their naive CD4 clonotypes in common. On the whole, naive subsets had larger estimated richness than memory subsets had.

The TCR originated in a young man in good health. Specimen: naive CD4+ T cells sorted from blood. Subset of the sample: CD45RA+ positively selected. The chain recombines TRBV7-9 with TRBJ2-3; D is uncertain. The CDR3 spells CASSLARADTQYF. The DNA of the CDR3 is TGTGCCAGCAGCTTAGCGCGCGCAGATACGCAGTATTTT.